The clone carrying this T cell receptor (beta chain) was picked up one time. The PCR used 60 Vbeta and 13 Jbeta primers. Assay used: immunoSEQ multiplex PCR; TCRdb lists only in-frame clones, some missing. This table holds roughly 110,000 clones, roughly 74% found once. The source of the sample is a study of cytomegalovirus exposure and HLA in healthy donors. The CDR3 totals 16 residues. J lost 2 bases, V lost 0 bases, and 0 bases had no gene match. The V gene's germline CDR1 is MNHEY and CDR2 SVGAGI. The chain joins TRBV6-5 to TRBJ2-6, with 8 bases aligning to TRBD2. The clonotype was recovered from a man aged 40-55 years in good health and CMV-seronegative. The sequencing input was PBMCs. This CDR3 reads CASSYSSGAGANVLTF. Here the CDR3 DNA reads TGTGCCAGCAGTTACTCTAGCGGGGCTGGGGCCAACGTCCTGACTTTC.